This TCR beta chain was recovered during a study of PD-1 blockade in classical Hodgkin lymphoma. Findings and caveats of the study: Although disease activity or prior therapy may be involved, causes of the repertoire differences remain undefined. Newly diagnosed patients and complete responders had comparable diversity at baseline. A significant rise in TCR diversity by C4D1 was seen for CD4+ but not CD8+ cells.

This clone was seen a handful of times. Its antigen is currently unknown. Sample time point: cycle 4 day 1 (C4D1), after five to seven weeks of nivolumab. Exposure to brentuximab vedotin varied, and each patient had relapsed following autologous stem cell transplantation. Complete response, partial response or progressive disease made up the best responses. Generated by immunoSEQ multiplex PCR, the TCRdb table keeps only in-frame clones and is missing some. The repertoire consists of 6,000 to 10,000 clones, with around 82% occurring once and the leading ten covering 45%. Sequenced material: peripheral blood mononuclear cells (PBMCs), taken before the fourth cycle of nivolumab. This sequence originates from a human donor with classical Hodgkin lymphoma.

CDR3 region: CASSLLGQKVNTEAFF. The DNA for the CDR3 is TGTGCCAGCAGTTTATTAGGCCAGAAGGTGAACACTGAAGCTTTCTTT. This chain uses TRBV28 with TRBJ1-1; no clear D. V lost 1 base to trimming and J lost 0 bases, with 12 bases between them. CDR1 and CDR2 (germline): MDHEN, SYDVKM. This CDR3 comprises 16 residues.